Shown below are 20 T cell receptor beta chains from a single sample sequenced in a study of cytomegalovirus exposure and HLA in healthy donors (TCRdb year 2017). Library method: the immunoSEQ multiplex PCR assay. The multiplex PCR relied on a mix of 60 forward primers for TCR Vbeta segments and 13 reverse primers for TCR Jbeta segments. TCRdb carries this immuneACCESS record with in-frame sequences only. Its versions omit some clonotypes, under half of them owing to an unresolved V gene in the studies checked, with the rest unexplained. The sample has approximately 100,000 clones on record, 60% to 85% of them singletons. The ten largest make up approximately 2.8% of the sample. The sequenced material came from PBMCs. The source of these receptors is a male donor in good health and CMV-seropositive.

The chain carries TRBV7-2 and TRBJ2-5; 9 bases align to TRBD2. The V segment lost 11 bases and the J segment 2 bases; nucleotides outside the gene matches: 6. CDR3 size: 13 residues. Germline V gene sequence: CDR1 SGHTA, CDR2 FQGNSA. The CDR3 region is CAGAGGLQETQYF. The DNA of the CDR3 is TGTGCCGGAGCGGGGGGTCTGCAAGAGACCCAGTACTTC.

The chain joins TRBV14 to TRBJ1-3; D remains ambiguous. CDR3 length equals 15 residues. The V and J ends lost 8 bases and 0 bases respectively, with 14 bases between them. CDR1 is SGHDN and CDR2 is FVKESK in the germline V gene. Written as DNA, the CDR3 is TGTGCCAGCGGTGAACAGATCTTCTCTGGAAACACCATATATTTT. Its translation: CASGEQIFSGNTIYF.

CDR3 protein: CSVAPGRDSGNTIYF. In DNA, the CDR3 is TGCAGCGTCGCCCCCGGACGGGACTCTGGAAACACCATATATTTT. The genes are TRBV29-1 and TRBJ1-3; D is ambiguous. The V gene's germline CDR1 is SQVTM and CDR2 ANQGSEA. This CDR3 has 15 residues. V was shortened by 6 bases and J by 0 bases, with 15 bases between the two germline ends.

The chain uses TRBV7-2 and TRBJ2-7; possibly TRBD2 for D (6 bases). The CDR3 contains 14 residues. Germline V gives CDR1 SGHTA, CDR2 FQGNSA. V was shortened by 0 bases and J by 1 base, with 7 bases between the two germline ends. DNA of the CDR3: TGTGCCAGCAGCTTAGCGGAGGGATCCTACGAGCAGTACTTC. The encoded protein is CASSLAEGSYEQYF.

The genes are TRBV19 and TRBJ2-5; TRBD1 agrees at 7 bases. V gave up 5 bases and J gave up 4 bases; unmatched junction bases: 10. The length of the CDR3 is 15 residues. The germline V gene encodes CDR1 LNHDA and CDR2 SQIVND (reference sequence). Here the CDR3 DNA reads TGTGCCAGTAGTTCCTCGACAGGGTCAGGAGAGACCCAGTACTTC. Translation: CASSSSTGSGETQYF.

The chain uses TRBV11-2 and TRBJ2-1; D gene ambiguous. CDR1 and CDR2 from the germline V gene are SGHAT and FQNNGV. V was trimmed by 2 bases and J by 6 bases, leaving 5 bases between them. This CDR3 comprises 12 residues. CDR3 sequence: CASSLSLNEQFF. CDR3 DNA sequence: TGTGCCAGCAGCTTATCTCTCAATGAGCAGTTCTTC.

The genes are TRBV7-2 and TRBJ2-1, with 9 bases lining up with TRBD2. The CDR3 totals 15 residues. Germline V gives CDR1 SGHTA, CDR2 FQGNSA. V trimming: 5 bases; J trimming: 4 bases; junction bases outside the gene matches: 6. DNA of the CDR3: TGTGCCAGCAGCCCGAGCGGGGGGACGTACAATGAGCAGTTCTTC. Amino acid sequence: CASSPSGGTYNEQFF.

The V gene is TRBV29-1, the J gene TRBJ1-3, with TRBD1 matching over 7 bases. The CDR3 consists of 14 residues. Germline V lookup: CDR1 SQVTM, CDR2 ANQGSEA. J gave up 1 base and V 5 bases, and 5 bases lay outside the gene matches. CDR3 sequence reads: CSVREGASGNTIYF. For the CDR3, the DNA is TGCAGCGTTCGAGAGGGGGCTTCTGGAAACACCATATATTTT.

CDR3 residues: CASTERFSSYEQYF. CDR3 nucleotide sequence: TGTGCCAGCACTGAGCGGTTCAGCTCCTACGAGCAGTACTTC. This rearrangement joins TRBV28 to TRBJ2-7; tentative D call: TRBD2 (5 bases). This CDR3 is 14 amino acids long. Per germline, CDR1 MDHEN and CDR2 SYDVKM. Trimming shortened V by 7 bases and J by 0 bases, and 13 bases separated the two germline ends.

About this clone itself: The conserved phenylalanine or tryptophan normally closing the CDR3 is absent here, so this likely arose from a read error. CDR3 in amino acids: CASSDPQTSGIYEQYL. CDR3 coding DNA: TGCGCCAGCAGCGACCCCCAGACTAGCGGGATCTACGAGCAGTACCTC. The V call is TRBV5-1, the J call TRBJ2-7, with TRBD2 identical over 11 bases. Per the germline V gene, CDR1 is SGHRS and CDR2 is YFSETQ. The V segment lost 4 bases and the J segment 3 bases; nucleotides outside the gene matches: 9. The CDR3 is 16 residues long.

CDR3 region: CASSGVRGLDYGYTF. The CDR3 bases are TGTGCCAGCAGTGGGGTCAGAGGGTTGGACTATGGCTACACCTTC. The rearrangement joins TRBV25-1 to TRBJ1-2; D is undetermined. The CDR3 runs to 15 residues. V lost 4 bases to trimming and J lost 3 bases, with 15 bases between them. Looked up from germline, CDR1 is MGHDK and CDR2 is SYGVNS.

The chain couples TRBV7-6 to TRBJ1-1; 7 bases fit TRBD1. The V gene end was trimmed by 8 bases and the J gene end by 1 base; junction bases not matched to a gene: 10. There are 15 residues in the CDR3. Looked up from germline, CDR1 is SGHVS and CDR2 is FNYEAQ. The CDR3 region has the DNA TGTGCCAGCCGACCCACGGGACAGCAGAACACTGAAGCTTTCTTT. Protein sequence: CASRPTGQQNTEAFF.

The V gene is TRBV6-1, the J gene TRBJ1-2; perhaps TRBD1 as D (6 bases). Trimming shortened V by 4 bases and J by 3 bases, and 12 bases separated the two germline ends. Germline CDR1 MNHNS, CDR2 SASEGT. CDR3 size: 14 residues. This CDR3 is CASSVSGADYGYTF. In DNA, the CDR3 is TGTGCCAGCAGTGTCTCAGGGGCGGACTATGGCTACACCTTC.

This sequence joins TRBV6-5 and TRBJ2-5; D is perhaps TRBD1 (6 bases). CDR3 length equals 14 residues. CDR1 is MNHEY, CDR2 SVGAGI, per germline. Trimming shortened V by 0 bases and J by 1 base, and 6 bases separated the two germline ends. CDR3 nucleotide sequence: TGTGCCAGCAGTTACTCGACAGGCCAAGAGACCCAGTACTTC. This encodes CASSYSTGQETQYF.

J is TRBJ2-1 and V is TRBV18; 7 nucleotides match TRBD1. V lost 3 bases, J lost 4 bases, and 6 bases stayed unmatched. The CDR3 has 15 residues. Per germline, CDR1 KGHSH and CDR2 LQKENI. CDR3 in DNA: TGTGCCAGCTCACCGATGGGGACAGATTACAATGAGCAGTTCTTC. Translating gives CASSPMGTDYNEQFF.

The chain has TRBV5-6 and TRBJ2-5; tentative D call: TRBD2 (6 bases). Trimming stripped 7 bases from V and 3 bases from J, with 16 bases between. Per germline, CDR1 SGHDT and CDR2 YYEEEE. This CDR3 region has 14 residues. DNA of the CDR3: TGTGCCAGCTCCTTACTAGCCGGAGAAGAGACCCAGTACTTC. Its protein is CASSLLAGEETQYF.

The chain recombines TRBV29-1 with TRBJ2-7, with a tentative D call TRBD2 (6 bases). The CDR3 spans 13 residues. V lost 4 bases, J lost 2 bases, and 12 bases lay in between. CDR1 is SQVTM, CDR2 ANQGSEA, per germline. The chain's CDR3 is CSVVGGETYEQYF. The CDR3 DNA follows: TGCAGCGTTGTCGGGGGAGAAACCTACGAGCAGTACTTC.

V is TRBV13 and J is TRBJ2-1; perhaps TRBD2 as D (5 bases). In germline, CDR1 is PRHDT, CDR2 FYEKMQ (reference sequence). This CDR3 has 17 residues. Trimming removed 4 bases from V and 0 bases from J, with 16 bases in between. In DNA form, the CDR3 reads TGTGCCAGCAGCTCCCACCGGGCGGGTTACTCCTACAATGAGCAGTTCTTC. This translates into CASSSHRAGYSYNEQFF.

In its sample, this clone was seen a few times. J is TRBJ1-6 and V is TRBV28; D unclear. CDR1 is MDHEN and CDR2 is SYDVKM in the germline V gene. The CDR3 covers 12 residues. The V end was cut by 3 bases, the J end by 11 bases, with 8 bases between. The CDR3 DNA sequence: TGTGCCAGCAGTTTGACCGGGGCACCCCTCCACTTT. Its translation is CASSLTGAPLHF.

A few counts support this clone. This chain connects TRBV7-2 to TRBJ2-7; 11 positions match TRBD2. Trimming removed 4 bases from V and 2 bases from J; junction bases left unmatched: 7. From germline, CDR1 is SGHTA and CDR2 FQGNSA. This CDR3 contains 16 residues. DNA for the CDR3: TGTGCCAGCAGCTCACAGGGACTAGCGGCACCCTACGAGCAGTACTTC. This translates into CASSSQGLAAPYEQYF. Full variable domain (outside the CDR3, taken from reference TRBV7-2 and TRBJ2-7): GAGVSQSPSNKVTEKGKDVELRCDPISGHTALYWYRQSLGQGLEFLIYFQGNSAPDKSGLPSDRFSAERTGGSVSTLTIQRTQQEDSAVYLCASSSQGLAAPYEQYFGPGTRLTVT.